This entry is about one T cell receptor beta chain. Germline V CDR1 and CDR2: LGHDT, YNNKEL (reference sequence). V shed 1 base and J 13 bases; nucleotides not matched to a gene: 11. The CDR3 totals 14 residues. This entry is derived from a study of blood T cell repertoires in COVID-19. On the study more broadly: Both acute and convalescent COVID-19 samples were obtained from the United States, Italy and Spain.

Methods used by the authors: Reference gene primer amplification yielded estimated nucleated cell counts. Sequencing was performed with immunoSEQ multiplex PCR; in TCRdb, only in-frame clones are kept and a portion is missing. V and J calls and clone size are given by that table; D and trimming were obtained from the DNA. There are about 120,000 clones in the sample; around 84% occur only once, and about 1.3% lies in the top ten. This chain uses TRBV3-1 (or the pseudogene TRBV3-2) with TRBJ2-5; 8 nucleotides align to TRBD2. The sequenced sample was peripheral blood. This receptor was taken from a man between 35 and 55 years old with acute or convalescent COVID-19. The CDR3 nucleotides read TGTGCCAGCAGCCAAGCCGGGACTAGGGACCATTGGTACTTC. Residues: CASSQAGTRDHWYF.